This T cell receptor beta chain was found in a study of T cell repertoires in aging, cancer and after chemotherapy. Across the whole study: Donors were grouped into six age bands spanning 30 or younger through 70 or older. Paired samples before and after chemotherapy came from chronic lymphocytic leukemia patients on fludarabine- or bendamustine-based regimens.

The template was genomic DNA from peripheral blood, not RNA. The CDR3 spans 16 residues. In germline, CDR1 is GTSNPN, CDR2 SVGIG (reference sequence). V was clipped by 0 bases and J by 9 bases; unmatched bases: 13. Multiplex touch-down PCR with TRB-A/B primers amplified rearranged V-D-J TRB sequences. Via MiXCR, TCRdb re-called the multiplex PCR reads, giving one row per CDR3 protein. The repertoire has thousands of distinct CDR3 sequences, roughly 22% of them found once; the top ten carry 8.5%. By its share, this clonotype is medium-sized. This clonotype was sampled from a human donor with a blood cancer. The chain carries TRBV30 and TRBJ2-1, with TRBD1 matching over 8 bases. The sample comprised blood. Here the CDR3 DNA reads TGTGCCTGGAGTGTATCAGCTAGCCCCAGGGGGCTTGAGCAGTTCTTC. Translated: CAWSVSASPRGLEQFF.